The clone carrying this TCR beta chain has only one observation. What it recognizes is unknown. The CDR3 is 16 residues long. The germline V gene encodes CDR1 KGHSH and CDR2 LQKENI. The V and J ends lost 2 bases and 4 bases respectively, with 18 bases between them. The data were obtained in a study of shared clonotypes between healthy human individuals. Study conclusions and caveats: Roughly 5% of naive CD4 clonotypes were shared across several donors.

This table comes from immunoSEQ multiplex PCR, and its TCRdb copy is limited to in-frame clones, with some not included. The table has over 850,000 clones, around 78% seen once. The chain carries TRBV18 and TRBJ2-7; no clear D gene. The source is a man between 18 and 29 years old in good health. Some clones in this sample may be carry-over from other donors' samples. Sample: memory CD4+ T cells from PBMCs. Subset of the sample: CD45RA-negative fraction. CDR3 residues: CASSPSGGRVVYEQYF. CDR3 sequence (DNA): TGTGCCAGCTCACCATCCGGCGGCCGAGTTGTTTACGAGCAGTACTTC.